A single sample gave rise to the 20 T cell receptor beta chains below, sequenced in a study of blood T cells in healthy people across ages. Primers used in a second PCR of about 6 to 11 cycles were a sample-barcoded 5' primer and a J-beta primer mix. Each CDR3 protein gets one entry after TCRdb re-called the 5' RACE reads with MiXCR. The top ten hold under 30% of the sample, which has 540,000 or so distinct CDR3 sequences, 40% to 50% seen once. Sequencing was performed on blood. Every receptor here comes from a man older than 75 in good health.

The chain combines TRBV5-6 with TRBJ2-3, with 8 positions matching TRBD1. The germline V gene has CDR1 SGHDT and CDR2 YYEEEE. The ends lost 4 bases at V and 6 bases at J; junction bases unmatched: 7. The CDR3 sequence is 14 residues long. The CDR3 is CASSPGQVWDTQYF. Here the CDR3 DNA reads TGTGCCAGCAGCCCGGGACAGGTGTGGGATACGCAGTATTTT.

Only one count was recorded for this clonotype. V gene TRBV4-3 combines with J gene TRBJ2-1, with 13 nucleotides matching TRBD2. J gave up 2 bases and V 4 bases, and 5 bases lay outside the gene matches. The CDR3 has 17 amino acids. Germline CDR1 and CDR2: LGHNA and YSLEER. The CDR3 DNA sequence: TGCGCCAGCAGCCGGACTAGCGGGAGTGTGACCTACAATGAGCAGTTCTTC. Translating gives CASSRTSGSVTYNEQFF.

The chain carries TRBV4-3 and TRBJ2-1, with TRBD2 matching over 7 bases. Trimming removed 4 bases from V and 4 bases from J; junction bases left unmatched: 7. CDR3 size: 15 residues. Looked up from germline, CDR1 is LGHNA and CDR2 is YSLEER. CDR3 nucleotide sequence: TGCGCCAGCAGCCCGGCGGGGGAGCGGTACAATGAGCAGTTCTTC. This encodes CASSPAGERYNEQFF.

V and J are TRBV5-5 and TRBJ2-3, with D tentatively TRBD1 or TRBD2 (5 bases each). This CDR3 has 15 amino acids. The germline V and J ends were trimmed by 4 bases and 3 bases, with 15 bases remaining between them. Germline CDR1 and CDR2: SGHKS and YYEKEE (reference sequence). The CDR3 reads CASSRTRGATDTQYF. The CDR3 bases are TGTGCCAGCAGCCGGACCCGGGGCGCAACAGATACGCAGTATTTT.

The CDR3 sequence is CASSQERLAGPNEQFF. The CDR3 DNA is TGCGCCAGCAGCCAAGAGAGACTAGCGGGGCCCAATGAGCAGTTCTTC. This chain links TRBV4-1 with TRBJ2-1; 11 bases are a match to TRBD2. The germline CDR1 and CDR2 sequences are MGHRA and YSYEKL. The CDR3 sequence is 16 residues long. Germline trimming cut 0 bases from V and 6 bases from J; bases unmatched to any gene: 4.

The chain uses TRBV3-1 and TRBJ2-1, with a tentative D call TRBD1 (6 bases). The CDR3 is 16 amino acids. V shed 1 base and J shed 2 bases, with 12 bases lying between them. Germline lookup yields CDR1 LGHDT and CDR2 YNNKEL (reference sequence). In DNA form, the CDR3 reads TGTGCCAGCAGCCAAGTGGGACAAACTACCTACAATGAGCAGTTCTTC. This gives the protein CASSQVGQTTYNEQFF.

The chain is built from TRBV15 and TRBJ2-1, with D hard to call. Trimming cost V 2 bases and J 1 base, with 9 bases left between them. This CDR3 has 15 residues. Germline CDR1 LNHNV, CDR2 YYDKDF (reference sequence). CDR3 region: CATSRYQDSYNEQFF. In nucleotides, the CDR3 is TGTGCCACCAGCAGATACCAGGATTCCTACAATGAGCAGTTCTTC.

This clonotype has a handful of counts. The chain couples TRBV12-3 or TRBV12-4 to TRBJ2-4; the D gene is possibly TRBD1 (6 bases). The better agreement between TRBJ2-7 and the DNA end casts doubt on the J call. This CDR3 region has 13 residues. In DNA, the CDR3 is TGTGCCAGCAGGCAGGGGCCGACCTACGAGCAGTACTTC. Translated, it gives CASRQGPTYEQYF.

This clonotype was found a few times. Being one base from a much bigger clone, this may be a read error. The genes are TRBV6-6 and TRBJ2-4, with D possibly matching TRBD1 (5 bases). CDR1 MNHNY and CDR2 SVGAGI come from the germline V gene (reference sequence). CDR3 length: 14 amino acids. V lost 5 bases to trimming and J lost 2 bases, with 10 bases between them. The DNA for the CDR3 is TGTGCCAGCAGTGACCAGGGATCCAAAAACATTCAGTACTTC. Residues: CASSDQGSKNIQYF.

The chain links TRBV27 to TRBJ2-5; TRBD2 is a possible D gene (6 bases). V was cut by 4 bases and J by 0 bases, with 12 bases left in between. Germline V gives CDR1 MNHEY, CDR2 SMNVEV (reference sequence). The CDR3 covers 15 residues. This CDR3 reads CASSSRGPYQETQYF. CDR3 bases: TGTGCCAGCAGTTCGCGGGGTCCGTACCAAGAGACCCAGTACTTC.

V and J are TRBV7-9 and TRBJ1-1, with a possible D match to TRBD1 (5 bases). Deletions cut 3 bases from V and 5 bases from J, with 13 bases between. This CDR3 comprises 14 residues. Germline V gene lookup returns CDR1 SEHNR and CDR2 FQNEAQ (reference sequence). The CDR3 region has the DNA TGTGCCAGCAGCTTGGCAACGAGGGGAACTGAAGCTTTCTTT. Encoded protein: CASSLATRGTEAFF.

The chain uses TRBV25-1 and TRBJ1-2; D is unclear. CDR1 and CDR2 from the germline V gene are MGHDK and SYGVNS. Trimming shortened V by 4 bases and J by 8 bases, and 8 bases separated the two germline ends. The CDR3 has 11 residues. Written as DNA, the CDR3 is TGTGCCAGCAGTGGATACTGGGGCTACACCTTC. Protein sequence: CASSGYWGYTF.

V and J are TRBV27 and TRBJ2-1, with 7 bases aligning to TRBD1. Looked up from germline, CDR1 is MNHEY and CDR2 is SMNVEV (reference sequence). V trimming: 4 bases; J trimming: 8 bases; junction bases outside the gene matches: 8. The CDR3 extends over 14 amino acids. In DNA form, the CDR3 reads TGTGCCAGCAGTTACATGACAGGGTTCCATGAGCAGTTCTTC. It is translated as CASSYMTGFHEQFF.

J is TRBJ1-1 and V is TRBV5-1, with 9 bases matching TRBD1. Trimming removed 4 bases from V and 6 bases from J; junction bases left unmatched: 7. The CDR3 has 14 residues. CDR1 is SGHRS and CDR2 is YFSETQ in the germline V gene. The CDR3 bases are TGCGCCAGCAGCCCGGGGACAGGGTCCTCTGAAGCTTTCTTT. Amino acid sequence: CASSPGTGSSEAFF. The whole variable domain, remainder taken from reference TRBV5-1 and TRBJ1-1, is KAGVTQTPRYLIKTRGQQVTLSCSPISGHRSVSWYQQTPGQGLQFLFEYFSETQRNKGNFPGRFSGRQFSNSRSEMNVSTLELGDSALYLCASSPGTGSSEAFFGQGTRLTVV.

The table lists this clonotype with many counts. The J gene is TRBJ1-2, the V gene TRBV6-5, with a weak D call TRBD1 (6 bases). Germline values: CDR1 MNHEY, CDR2 SVGAGI. The CDR3 is 16 residues long. Trimming took off 2 bases at V and 8 bases at J, with 21 bases between the two ends. CDR3: CASSYLLGGAEDGYTF. The CDR3 nucleotides are TGTGCCAGCAGTTACCTGTTGGGGGGCGCGGAGGACGGCTACACCTTC.

The gene calls are TRBV24-1 and TRBJ2-5; either TRBD1 or TRBD2 may supply D (5 bases each). CDR1 and CDR2 (germline): KGHDR, SFDVKD. V lost 6 bases and J lost 4, with 8 bases in between. The CDR3 is 12 residues long. The CDR3 sequence: CATSRGRETQYF. In DNA form, the CDR3 reads TGTGCCACCAGTCGGGGCCGAGAGACCCAGTACTTC.

The rearrangement links TRBV11-2 to TRBJ2-1; no clear D. The ends were cut back, 6 bases at V and 4 bases at J, with 7 bases in the middle. Germline loops: CDR1 SGHAT, CDR2 FQNNGV. The CDR3 runs 12 residues. For the CDR3, the DNA is TGTGCCAGCAGTACTAATTACAATGAGCAGTTCTTC. It codes for CASSTNYNEQFF. Looking up the rest from reference TRBV11-2 and TRBJ2-1 gives the full variable domain: EAGVAQSPRYKIIEKRQSVAFWCNPISGHATLYWYQQILGQGPKLLIQFQNNGVVDDSQLPKDRFSAERLKGVDSTLKIQPAKLEDSAVYLCASSTNYNEQFFGPGTRLTVL.

The rearrangement uses TRBV15 and TRBJ2-4; maybe TRBD2 (5 bases). CDR3 size: 13 residues. Trimming removed 3 bases from V and 13 bases from J, with 16 bases in between. CDR1 is LNHNV, CDR2 YYDKDF, per germline (reference sequence). CDR3 amino acids: CATSSESQTGQYF. The CDR3 coding sequence is TGTGCCACCAGCAGCGAATCTCAGACGGGGCAGTACTTC.

The CDR3 sequence is CASSVLSGRGDTQYF. CDR3 coding DNA: TGTGCCAGCAGCGTACTTAGCGGGAGAGGAGATACGCAGTATTTT. V is TRBV9 and J is TRBJ2-3; TRBD2 matches 9 bases. The CDR3 sequence is 15 residues long. Germline values: CDR1 SGDLS, CDR2 YYNGEE. V dropped 1 base and J dropped 5; count of bases not matched to a gene: 5.

The genes are TRBV7-2 and TRBJ1-2; 9 nucleotides match TRBD1. J lost 3 bases, V lost 2 bases, and 10 bases had no gene match. The CDR3 sequence is 17 residues long. Germline V lookup: CDR1 SGHTA, CDR2 FQGNSA. CDR3 sequence (DNA): TGTGCCAGCAGCTTATCAAGCGGACAGGGGAGGTACTATGGCTACACCTTC. This codes for CASSLSSGQGRYYGYTF. The variable domain in full, with the rest retrieved from reference TRBV7-2 and TRBJ1-2, is GAGVSQSPSNKVTEKGKDVELRCDPISGHTALYWYRQSLGQGLEFLIYFQGNSAPDKSGLPSDRFSAERTGGSVSTLTIQRTQQEDSAVYLCASSLSSGQGRYYGYTFGSGTRLTVV.